The rows below give T cell receptor beta chains drawn from one sample of a study of post-analysis software for immune sequencing data. TCRdb reprocessed the PCR reads with MiXCR, giving one entry per CDR3 protein. The sample consists of almost 700,000 distinct CDR3 sequences, 55% to 60% of them appearing once. The specimen sequenced was blood. These receptor sequences come from a girl aged 2 to 10 with multiple sclerosis. Both conserved end residues are part of each CDR3.

TRBJ1-2,15,TRBV5-1,CASRSKTEASGGYTF
TRBJ2-4,15,TRBV5-1,CASSFGQVAKNIQYF
TRBJ2-1,18,TRBV15,CATSRVALQNPTYNEQFF
TRBJ2-5,14,TRBV11-2,CASSRGLARETQYF
TRBJ2-2,15,TRBV12-3/TRBV12-4,CASSWVSGDTGELFF
TRBJ2-1,19,TRBV4-2,CASSQGSELAGGIYNEQFF
TRBJ2-1,13,TRBV7-2,CASSLALDYEQFF
TRBJ2-1,19,TRBV7-8,CASSSGWTGSIVRYNEQFF
TRBJ2-7,13,TRBV6-1,CASSLTARYEQYF
TRBJ2-4,15,TRBV5-6,CASSGQGQMGDIQYF
TRBJ2-5,14,TRBV10-1,CASSDRTSSGTQYF
TRBJ1-2,13,TRBV29-1,CSVGGAGGDGYTF
TRBJ2-1,14,TRBV19,CASSMGLAGNEQFF
TRBJ2-3,16,TRBV5-1,CASSLGQRRGTDTQYF
TRBJ2-1,16,TRBV7-3,CASSLPTSGRHNEQFF
TRBJ1-5,15,TRBV6-2/TRBV6-3,CASSYVFGGIGPQHF
TRBJ2-5,13,TRBV20-1,CSASLISQETQYF
TRBJ2-1,17,TRBV7-9,CASSSAHAGGQYNEQFF
TRBJ2-5,17,TRBV7-9,CASSLTRGGGVQETQYF
TRBJ2-2,15,TRBV5-1,CASSVRTFHTGELFF
TRBJ2-4,16,TRBV5-1,CASSFNPGDRGRRKYF
TRBJ1-1,15,TRBV15,CATSRDRGPNTEAFF
TRBJ2-1,13,TRBV29-1,CSAPLQVYNEQFF
TRBJ1-2,14,TRBV7-6,CASSSGQGSNGYTF
TRBJ2-1,14,TRBV18,CASSRTGGYNGQFF